What follows are 7 T cell receptor beta chains derived from one specimen sequenced in a study of cytomegalovirus exposure and HLA in healthy donors. It was with 60 Vbeta and 13 Jbeta primers that the PCR ran. TCRdb keeps only in-frame clones here, not all; method: immunoSEQ multiplex PCR. The sample records 95,000 to 120,000 clones, 60% to 80% being singletons. The sequenced sample was PBMCs. The receptors shown here come from a woman younger than 45 in good health and CMV-seropositive.

CDR3 sequence: CASSLDSGIVGEQYF. Written as DNA, the CDR3 is TGCGCCAGCAGCTTGGATAGCGGGATCGTGGGCGAGCAGTACTTC. The chain links TRBV5-1 to TRBJ2-7, with 8 bases identical to TRBD2. Trimming took 0 bases from V and 6 from J; bases not matched to a gene: 8. This CDR3 has 15 amino acids. Germline CDR1 is SGHRS and CDR2 is YFSETQ.

This clone was detected only a few times. The chain couples TRBV27 to TRBJ1-5, with D possibly matching TRBD1 (6 bases). CDR1 is MNHEY, CDR2 SMNVEV, per germline (reference sequence). The CDR3 extends over 19 amino acids. Deletions cut 5 bases from V and 1 base from J, with 24 bases between. CDR3 DNA sequence: TGTGCCAGCAGTCCTCGACCCTACAGGGACAAGGAGAGCAATCAGCCCCAGCATTTT. It codes for CASSPRPYRDKESNQPQHF.

The V and J genes are TRBV7-2 and TRBJ2-5, with D possibly matching TRBD1 (6 bases). V was cut by 5 bases and J by 4 bases, with 14 bases left in between. This CDR3 has 14 amino acids. Germline-derived CDR1 and CDR2 are SGHTA and FQGNSA. DNA of the CDR3: TGTGCCAGCAGCCCCCTGGACAGCCGAGAGACCCAGTACTTC. Translation gives CASSPLDSRETQYF.

The rearrangement joins TRBV6-5 to TRBJ1-1, with D hard to call. This CDR3 is built from 13 residues. V lost 8 bases to trimming and J lost 7 bases, with 17 bases between them. CDR1 is MNHEY and CDR2 is SVGAGI in the germline V gene. CDR3 DNA sequence: TGTGCCAGCGTCCGGGTCGGAACCAATGAAGCTTTCTTT. Its translation: CASVRVGTNEAFF.

The chain carries TRBV11-2 and TRBJ2-3; TRBD2 matches 11 bases. The germline V gene has CDR1 SGHAT and CDR2 FQNNGV. V dropped 2 bases and J dropped 5; count of bases not matched to a gene: 6. CDR3 size: 16 residues. The CDR3 nucleotides read TGTGCCAGCAGCTTACAACTAGCGGGAGCAGGAGATACGCAGTATTTT. Protein sequence: CASSLQLAGAGDTQYF.

This chain connects TRBV2 to TRBJ2-3, with D perhaps TRBD2 (5 bases). The CDR3 loop spans 11 amino acids. Trimming left V 7 bases short and J 9 bases short, with 11 bases between. CDR1 SNHLY and CDR2 FYNNEI come from the germline V gene. As DNA, the CDR3 is TGTGCCAGCAATCCTGAGGGCACGCAGTATTTT. This sequence encodes CASNPEGTQYF. Full variable domain (remainder filled in from reference TRBV2 and TRBJ2-3): EPEVTQTPSHQVTQMGQEVILRCVPISNHLYFYWYRQILGQKVEFLVSFYNNEISEKSEIFDDQFSVERPDGSNFTLKIRSTKLEDSAMYFCASNPEGTQYFGPGTRLTVL.

This clone has only a few counts. The V gene is TRBV4-1, the J gene TRBJ1-5; unclear D gene. In germline, CDR1 is MGHRA, CDR2 YSYEKL. With 3 bases removed from V and 4 bases from J, the gap between germline ends came to 7 bases. The CDR3 loop spans 13 amino acids. CDR3 in amino acids: CASSQRENQPQHF. Here the CDR3 DNA reads TGCGCCAGCAGCCAGCGAGAAAATCAGCCCCAGCATTTT.